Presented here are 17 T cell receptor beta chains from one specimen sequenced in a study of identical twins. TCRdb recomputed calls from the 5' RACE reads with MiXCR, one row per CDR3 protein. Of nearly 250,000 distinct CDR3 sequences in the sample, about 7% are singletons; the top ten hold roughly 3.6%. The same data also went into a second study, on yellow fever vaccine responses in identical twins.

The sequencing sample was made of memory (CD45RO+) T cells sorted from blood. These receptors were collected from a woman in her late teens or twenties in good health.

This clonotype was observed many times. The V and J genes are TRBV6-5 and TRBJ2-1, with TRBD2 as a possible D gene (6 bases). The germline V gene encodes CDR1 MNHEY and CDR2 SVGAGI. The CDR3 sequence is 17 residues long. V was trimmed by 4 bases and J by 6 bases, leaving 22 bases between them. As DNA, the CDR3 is TGTGCCAGCAGTTCCTCCTTTAGCGGTATTCAGGGCAATGAGCAGTTCTTC. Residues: CASSSSFSGIQGNEQFF.

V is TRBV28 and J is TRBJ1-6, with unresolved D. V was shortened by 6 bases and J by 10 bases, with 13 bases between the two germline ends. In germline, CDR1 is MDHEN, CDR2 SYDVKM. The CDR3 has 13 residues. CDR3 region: CASRRSGSSPLHF. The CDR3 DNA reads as TGTGCCAGCAGGCGGTCTGGGTCCTCACCCCTCCACTTT. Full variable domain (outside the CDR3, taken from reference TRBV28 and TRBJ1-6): DVKVTQSSRYLVKRTGEKVFLECVQDMDHENMFWYRQDPGLGLRLIYFSYDVKMKEKGDIPEGYSVSREKKERFSLILESASTNQTSMYLCASRRSGSSPLHFGNGTRLTVT.

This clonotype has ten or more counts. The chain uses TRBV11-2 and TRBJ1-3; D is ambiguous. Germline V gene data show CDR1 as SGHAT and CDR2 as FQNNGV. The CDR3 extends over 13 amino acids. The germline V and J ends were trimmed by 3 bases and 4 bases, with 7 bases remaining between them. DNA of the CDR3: TGTGCCAGCAGCTTGGAGCGGGGAAACACCATATATTTT. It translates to CASSLERGNTIYF. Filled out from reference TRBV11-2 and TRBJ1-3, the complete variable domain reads EAGVAQSPRYKIIEKRQSVAFWCNPISGHATLYWYQQILGQGPKLLIQFQNNGVVDDSQLPKDRFSAERLKGVDSTLKIQPAKLEDSAVYLCASSLERGNTIYFGEGSWLTVV.

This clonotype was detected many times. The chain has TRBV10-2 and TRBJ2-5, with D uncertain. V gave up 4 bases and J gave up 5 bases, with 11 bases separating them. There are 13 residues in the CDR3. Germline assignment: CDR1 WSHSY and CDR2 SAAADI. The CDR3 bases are TGCGCCAGCAGTGGCCCCAGGCGGGAGACCCAGTACTTC. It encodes CASSGPRRETQYF.

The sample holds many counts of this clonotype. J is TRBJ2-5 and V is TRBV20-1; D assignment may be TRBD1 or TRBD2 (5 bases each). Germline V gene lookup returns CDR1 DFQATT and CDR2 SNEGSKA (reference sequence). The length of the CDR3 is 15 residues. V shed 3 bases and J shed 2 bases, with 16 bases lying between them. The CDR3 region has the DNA TGCAGTGCTAGGGGGACCTCAAATCGACAAGAGACCCAGTACTTC. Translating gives CSARGTSNRQETQYF.

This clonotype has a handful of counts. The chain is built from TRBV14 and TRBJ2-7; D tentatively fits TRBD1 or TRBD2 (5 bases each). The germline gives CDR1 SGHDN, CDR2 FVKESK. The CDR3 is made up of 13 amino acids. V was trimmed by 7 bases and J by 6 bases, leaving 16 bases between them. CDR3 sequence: CASTTGAAGEQYF. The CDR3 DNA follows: TGTGCCAGCACCACCGGGGCAGCCGGCGAGCAGTACTTC.

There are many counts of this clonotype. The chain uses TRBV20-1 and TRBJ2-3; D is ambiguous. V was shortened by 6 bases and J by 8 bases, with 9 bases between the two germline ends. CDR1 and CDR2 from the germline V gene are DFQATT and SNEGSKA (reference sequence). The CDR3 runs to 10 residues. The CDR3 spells CSALYGTQYF. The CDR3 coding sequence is TGCAGTGCCTTATATGGTACGCAGTATTTT.

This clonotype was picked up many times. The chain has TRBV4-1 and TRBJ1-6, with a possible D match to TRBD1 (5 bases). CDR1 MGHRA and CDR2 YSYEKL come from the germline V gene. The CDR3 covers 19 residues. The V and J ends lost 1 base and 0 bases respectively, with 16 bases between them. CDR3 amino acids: CASSQVGLSGSSYNSPLHF. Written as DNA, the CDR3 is TGCGCCAGCAGCCAAGTGGGTCTATCAGGGAGCTCCTATAATTCACCCCTCCACTTT.

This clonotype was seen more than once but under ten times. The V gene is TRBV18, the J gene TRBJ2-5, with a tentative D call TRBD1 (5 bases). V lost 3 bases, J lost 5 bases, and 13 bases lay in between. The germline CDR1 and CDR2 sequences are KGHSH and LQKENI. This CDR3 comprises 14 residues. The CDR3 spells CASSPIGAWETQYF. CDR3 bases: TGTGCCAGCTCACCTATAGGGGCCTGGGAGACCCAGTACTTC.

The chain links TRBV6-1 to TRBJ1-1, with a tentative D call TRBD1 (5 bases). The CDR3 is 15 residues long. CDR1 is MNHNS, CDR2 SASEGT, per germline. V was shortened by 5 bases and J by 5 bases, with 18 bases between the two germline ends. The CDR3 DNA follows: TGTGCCAGCAGTCCTCGGGGAGGCCGGGGGACTGAAGCTTTCTTT. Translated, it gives CASSPRGGRGTEAFF.

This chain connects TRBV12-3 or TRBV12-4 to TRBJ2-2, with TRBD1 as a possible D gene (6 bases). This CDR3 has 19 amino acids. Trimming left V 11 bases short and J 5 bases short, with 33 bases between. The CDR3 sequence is CALSLKKDYWTDKTGELFF. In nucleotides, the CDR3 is TGTGCCCTCAGTTTAAAAAAGGATTATTGGACAGATAAGACCGGGGAGCTGTTTTTT.

This CDR3 reads CSVAFSGGYTEAFF. The CDR3 nucleotides are TGCAGCGTTGCTTTCTCAGGGGGCTACACTGAAGCTTTCTTT. The rearrangement uses TRBV29-1 and TRBJ1-1, with TRBD1 matching 8 bases. J gave up 3 bases and V 4 bases, and 7 bases lay outside the gene matches. The CDR3 consists of 14 residues. Germline CDR1 reads SQVTM; CDR2 reads ANQGSEA.

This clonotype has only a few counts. The CDR3 DNA sequence: TGTGCTAGTGGTTCAATTACATTTTTCCCCGGGGAGCTGTTTTTT. This gives the protein CASGSITFFPGELFF. The chain couples TRBV12-5 to TRBJ2-2; D is ambiguous. This CDR3 contains 15 residues. V lost 4 bases to trimming and J lost 6 bases, with 15 bases between them. Germline CDR1 LGHNT, CDR2 FRNRAP.

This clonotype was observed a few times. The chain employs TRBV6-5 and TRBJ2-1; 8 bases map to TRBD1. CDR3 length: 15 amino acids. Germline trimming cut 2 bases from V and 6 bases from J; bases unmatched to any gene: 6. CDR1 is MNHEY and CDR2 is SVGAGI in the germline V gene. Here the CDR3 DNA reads TGTGCCAGCAGTTACGGACGACAGGGGTCCAATGAGCAGTTCTTC. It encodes CASSYGRQGSNEQFF.

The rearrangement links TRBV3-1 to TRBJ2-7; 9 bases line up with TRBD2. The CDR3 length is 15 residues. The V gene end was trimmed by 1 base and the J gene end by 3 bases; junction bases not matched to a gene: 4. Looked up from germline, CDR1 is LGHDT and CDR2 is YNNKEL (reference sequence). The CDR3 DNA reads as TGTGCCAGCAGCCAAGGCCTAGCGGGAAACTACGAGCAGTACGTC. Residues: CASSQGLAGNYEQYV.

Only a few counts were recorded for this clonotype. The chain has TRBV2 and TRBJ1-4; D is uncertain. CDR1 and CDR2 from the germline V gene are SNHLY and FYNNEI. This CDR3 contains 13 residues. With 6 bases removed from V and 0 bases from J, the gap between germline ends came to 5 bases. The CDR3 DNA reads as TGTGCCAGCAGGGTTTCAACTAATGAAAAACTGTTTTTT. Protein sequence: CASRVSTNEKLFF.

As DNA, the CDR3 is TGTGCCAGCAGCTTAGCTCCCAGGGCGGACGGGGAGCTGTTTTTT. Translating gives CASSLAPRADGELFF. This chain links TRBV7-8 with TRBJ2-2; perhaps TRBD1 as D (5 bases). The CDR3 totals 15 residues. The V end lost 0 bases, the J end lost 7 bases, and 12 bases lay between the germline ends. Germline CDR1 reads SGHVS; CDR2 reads FQNEAQ.